This T cell receptor (beta chain) derives from a study of blood T cell repertoires in COVID-19. The overall study: Researchers got acute and convalescent COVID-19 samples from the United States, Italy and Spain. The cDNA or gDNA used as material had been derived from T cells, B-cell-depleted T cells, or PBMCs.

As processed by the authors: Estimates of nucleated cell counts were drawn from the amplification of reference gene primers. Data came from immunoSEQ multiplex PCR; TCRdb stores just in-frame clones and leaves some out. That table furnishes V, J and clone size, whereas the DNA furnished D and trimming. The table has approximately 440,000 clones, roughly 87% seen once; the top ten hold under 0.85%. Trimming removed 5 bases from V and 5 bases from J, with 25 bases in between. The CDR3 is 17 residues long. CDR1 and CDR2 from the germline V gene are KGHSH and LQKENI. Those enrolled, adults aged about 18 to 89 years, came from 25 or so US areas.

The chain carries TRBV18 and TRBJ2-7; D possibly corresponds to TRBD2 (6 bases). This clonotype was sampled from a young woman who had recovered from COVID-19. The specimen was PBMCs or T cells enriched from blood (not recorded which). The CDR3 loop is CASSSGTPGGAFDEQYF. CDR3 DNA: TGTGCCAGCTCATCTGGGACTCCCGGAGGAGCATTCGACGAGCAGTACTTC.